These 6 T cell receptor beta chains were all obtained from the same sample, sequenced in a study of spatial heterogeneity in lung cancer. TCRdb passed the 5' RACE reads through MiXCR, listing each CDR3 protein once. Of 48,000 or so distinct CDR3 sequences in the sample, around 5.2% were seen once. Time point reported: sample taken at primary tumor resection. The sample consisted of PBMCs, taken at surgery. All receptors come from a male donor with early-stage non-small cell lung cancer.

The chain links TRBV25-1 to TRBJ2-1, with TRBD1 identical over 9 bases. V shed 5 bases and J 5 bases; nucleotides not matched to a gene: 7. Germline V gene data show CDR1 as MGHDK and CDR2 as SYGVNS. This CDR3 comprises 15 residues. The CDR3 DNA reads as TGTGCCAGCAGTCAGACGGGACAGGGACACAATGAGCAGTTCTTC. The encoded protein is CASSQTGQGHNEQFF.

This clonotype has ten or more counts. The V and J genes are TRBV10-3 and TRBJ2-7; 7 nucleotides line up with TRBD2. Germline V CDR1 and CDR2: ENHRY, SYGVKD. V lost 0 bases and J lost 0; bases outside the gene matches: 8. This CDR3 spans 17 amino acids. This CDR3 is CAISESTYKRGSYEQYF. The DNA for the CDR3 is TGTGCCATCAGTGAGTCGACTTATAAGCGGGGCTCCTACGAGCAGTACTTC.

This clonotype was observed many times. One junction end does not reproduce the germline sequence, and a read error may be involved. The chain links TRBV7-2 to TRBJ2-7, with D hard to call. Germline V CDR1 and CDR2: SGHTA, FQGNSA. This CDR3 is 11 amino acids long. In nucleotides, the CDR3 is TGTGCCAGCAGCTCCTCCTCCGAGCAGTACTTC. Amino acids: CASSSSSEQYF.

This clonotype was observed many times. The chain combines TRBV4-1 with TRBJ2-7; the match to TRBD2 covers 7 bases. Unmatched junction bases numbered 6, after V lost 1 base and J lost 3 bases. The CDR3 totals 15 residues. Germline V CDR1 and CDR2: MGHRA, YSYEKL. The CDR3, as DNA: TGCGCCAGCAGCCAAGGGGCGGGGGACGGCTACGAGCAGTACTTC. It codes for CASSQGAGDGYEQYF.

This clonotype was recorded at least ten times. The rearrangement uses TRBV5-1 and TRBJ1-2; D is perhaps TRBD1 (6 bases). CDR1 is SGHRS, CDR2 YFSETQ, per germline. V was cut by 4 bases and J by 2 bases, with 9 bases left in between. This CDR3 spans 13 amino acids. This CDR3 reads CASSQGTNYGYTF. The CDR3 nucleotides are TGCGCCAGCAGCCAGGGGACCAACTATGGCTACACCTTC.

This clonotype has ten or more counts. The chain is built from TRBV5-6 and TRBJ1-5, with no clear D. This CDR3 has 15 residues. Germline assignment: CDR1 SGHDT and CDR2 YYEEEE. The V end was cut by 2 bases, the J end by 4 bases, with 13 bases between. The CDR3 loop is CASSFSVDGNQPQHF. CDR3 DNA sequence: TGTGCCAGCAGCTTCTCTGTGGACGGAAATCAGCCCCAGCATTTT.